Below are 23 T cell receptor beta chains sequenced from a single sample in a study of cytomegalovirus exposure and HLA in healthy donors. PCR involved 60 Vbeta and 13 Jbeta primers. TCRdb keeps only in-frame clones here, not all; method: immunoSEQ multiplex PCR. The sample has some 130,000 clones, about 80% seen once. The sequenced sample was PBMCs. The origin of the receptors is a man aged 18-30 years in good health and CMV-seronegative.

The rearrangement joins TRBV7-3 to TRBJ1-2, with TRBD1 identical over 7 bases. CDR3 size: 17 residues. Germline CDR1 is SGHTA and CDR2 is FQGTGA. Trimming cost V 0 bases and J 8 bases; bases outside gene matches: 15. CDR3: CASSLTKTGPASNGYTF. Written as DNA, the CDR3 is TGTGCCAGCAGCTTAACTAAGACAGGGCCTGCTTCCAACGGCTACACCTTC.

Only a few counts were recorded for this clone. The V gene is TRBV7-8, the J gene TRBJ2-7; 9 bases map to TRBD1. Trimming took 3 bases from V and 12 from J; bases not matched to a gene: 6. The CDR3 consists of 12 residues. CDR1 and CDR2 from the germline V gene are SGHVS and FQNEAQ. CDR3 in DNA: TGTGCCAGCAGCTTCTCCGGGACAGGGTCGTACTTC. It codes for CASSFSGTGSYF.

This chain joins TRBV4-1 and TRBJ2-7; D perhaps matches TRBD2 (5 bases). The germline CDR1 and CDR2 sequences are MGHRA and YSYEKL. The CDR3 extends over 17 amino acids. The V and J ends lost 0 bases and 1 base respectively, with 16 bases between them. The CDR3 is CASSQEGSLALSYEQYV. CDR3 nucleotide sequence: TGCGCCAGCAGCCAAGAGGGGAGTCTGGCGCTATCCTACGAGCAGTACGTC.

This clone was seen a few times. CDR3: CASSYRTSGAYEQYF. CDR3 bases: TGTGCCAGCAGCTACAGGACTAGCGGAGCCTACGAGCAGTACTTC. The rearrangement joins TRBV6-6 to TRBJ2-7; 10 nucleotides line up with TRBD2. The CDR3 covers 15 residues. Germline CDR1 and CDR2: MNHNY and SVGAGI (reference sequence). V dropped 6 bases and J dropped 2; count of bases not matched to a gene: 7.

In its sample, this clone was seen once. The V call is TRBV7-2, the J call TRBJ2-7; 8 nucleotides match TRBD1. This CDR3 region has 14 residues. After removal of 5 bases from V and 3 bases from J, the junction contained 6 bases not matched to a gene. The germline V gene encodes CDR1 SGHTA and CDR2 FQGNSA. CDR3 amino acids: CASSQRTGRYEQYF. CDR3 sequence (DNA): TGTGCCAGCAGCCAGAGGACAGGGCGCTACGAGCAGTACTTC.

The chain recombines TRBV30 with TRBJ1-2, with D hard to call. CDR1 is GTSNPN and CDR2 is SVGIG in the germline V gene (reference sequence). The CDR3 runs 15 residues. The V gene lost 3 bases and the J gene lost 3 bases, with 17 bases spanning the gap. In DNA, the CDR3 is TGTGCCTGGAGGGGGTTCGAGGGCGGATACTATGGCTACACCTTC. Amino acid sequence: CAWRGFEGGYYGYTF. Variable domain in full (rest from reference TRBV30 and TRBJ1-2): SQTIHQWPATLVQPVGSPLSLECTVEGTSNPNLYWYRQAAGRGLQLLFYSVGIGQISSEVPQNLSASRPQDRQFILSSKKLLLSDSGFYLCAWRGFEGGYYGYTFGSGTRLTVV.

Here the CDR3 DNA reads TGTGCCAGCAGTTACGGGGGACTAGCGAACACCGGGGAGCTGTTTTTT. As protein: CASSYGGLANTGELFF. This chain connects TRBV6-5 to TRBJ2-2, with 8 bases fitting TRBD2. The CDR3 runs 16 residues. The V gene end was trimmed by 2 bases and the J gene end by 0 bases; junction bases not matched to a gene: 2. CDR1 MNHEY and CDR2 SVGAGI come from the germline V gene.

V and J are TRBV5-5 and TRBJ2-5; D is perhaps TRBD2 (5 bases). Germline V gives CDR1 SGHKS, CDR2 YYEKEE (reference sequence). V was cut by 4 bases and J by 6 bases, with 22 bases left in between. This CDR3 region has 16 residues. CDR3 sequence (DNA): TGTGCCAGCAGCCCTGGTGGGTCAGGACTCCTCAAGACCCAGTACTTC. Translation: CASSPGGSGLLKTQYF.

This clone has a single count. This sequence joins TRBV2 and TRBJ2-1; D uncertain. Trimming left V 7 bases short and J 8 bases short, with 15 bases between. Germline V gene lookup returns CDR1 SNHLY and CDR2 FYNNEI. The CDR3 runs to 13 residues. The CDR3 DNA follows: TGTGCCAGCACTCCACCCCCTACAGATGAGCAGTTCTTC. Encoded protein: CASTPPPTDEQFF.

Here the CDR3 DNA reads TGCAGCGCAAGGACAGACACAGATACGCAGTATTTT. Protein: CSARTDTDTQYF. The chain couples TRBV29-1 to TRBJ2-3; D is possibly TRBD1 (6 bases). This CDR3 region has 12 residues. The V gene's germline CDR1 is SQVTM and CDR2 ANQGSEA. Trimming cost V 7 bases and J 2 bases, with 10 bases left between them.

The rearrangement joins TRBV9 to TRBJ2-2; TRBD1 agrees at 9 bases. The J segment lost 4 bases and the V segment lost 4 bases, leaving 8 bases of the junction unmatched. The CDR3 sequence is 16 residues long. Germline lookup yields CDR1 SGDLS and CDR2 YYNGEE. The CDR3 DNA follows: TGTGCCAGCAGCTACGGGACAGGGAGGACCACCGGGGAGCTGTTTTTT. Amino acids: CASSYGTGRTTGELFF.

The rearrangement links TRBV7-2 to TRBJ2-3; 7 bases agree with TRBD2. This CDR3 has 14 amino acids. Germline CDR1 is SGHTA and CDR2 is FQGNSA. V trimming: 6 bases; J trimming: 3 bases; junction bases outside the gene matches: 6. CDR3 coding DNA: TGTGCCAGCAGTCTGTGGGGGGGGACAGATACGCAGTATTTT. This translates into CASSLWGGTDTQYF.

The J gene is TRBJ2-7, the V gene TRBV6-5, with 9 bases matching TRBD1. CDR1 and CDR2 (germline): MNHEY, SVGAGI. The CDR3 totals 14 residues. J gave up 5 bases and V 6 bases, and 8 bases lay outside the gene matches. The CDR3 spells CASSQQGALDEQYV. The CDR3 region has the DNA TGTGCCAGCAGCCAACAGGGGGCGCTAGACGAGCAGTACGTC.

The chain has TRBV6-6 and TRBJ2-7, with 7 bases identical to TRBD1. There are 15 residues in the CDR3. CDR1 is MNHNY and CDR2 is SVGAGI in the germline V gene (reference sequence). The V segment lost 6 bases and the J segment 4 bases; nucleotides outside the gene matches: 12. CDR3 DNA: TGTGCCAGCAGACCAACCGGGACAGCTCTATACGAGCAGTACTTC. Translating gives CASRPTGTALYEQYF.

The chain has TRBV29-1 and TRBJ2-3, with 7 bases lining up with TRBD1. Trimming removed 6 bases from V and 2 bases from J; junction bases left unmatched: 5. Germline V lookup: CDR1 SQVTM, CDR2 ANQGSEA. The length of the CDR3 is 13 residues. The CDR3 sequence is CSVATGITDTQYF. Written as DNA, the CDR3 is TGCAGCGTCGCGACAGGGATCACAGATACGCAGTATTTT.

This chain links TRBV30 with TRBJ1-5; D possibly corresponds to TRBD1 (6 bases). From germline, CDR1 is GTSNPN and CDR2 SVGIG (reference sequence). The V and J ends lost 0 bases and 0 bases respectively, with 12 bases between them. The CDR3 has 16 amino acids. DNA of the CDR3: TGTGCCTGGAGTGTACGGAGGGGGGGTAGCAATCAGCCCCAGCATTTT. This codes for CAWSVRRGGSNQPQHF.

The count of this clone is one. The gene calls are TRBV30 and TRBJ1-6; TRBD1 is a possible D gene (5 bases). Trimming took off 0 bases at V and 6 bases at J, with 15 bases between the two ends. The CDR3 extends over 16 amino acids. The germline CDR1 and CDR2 sequences are GTSNPN and SVGIG (reference sequence). CDR3 residues: CAWSVIGQGGNSPLHF. CDR3 sequence (DNA): TGTGCCTGGAGTGTGATCGGGCAGGGAGGTAATTCACCCCTCCACTTT.

In DNA form, the CDR3 reads TGTGCCACCGGGGGGAATGGTAACAATGAGCAGTTCTTC. Its translation is CATGGNGNNEQFF. The chain has TRBV10-3 and TRBJ2-1; TRBD2 agrees at 7 bases. The CDR3 is 13 residues long. V shed 10 bases and J 5 bases; nucleotides not matched to a gene: 8. CDR1 is ENHRY and CDR2 is SYGVKD in the germline V gene.

V gene TRBV21-1 combines with J gene TRBJ1-5; whether TRBD1, the table's D call, matches the DNA was not checked. TRBV21-1 is a pseudogene locus. This CDR3 has 14 amino acids. The CDR3 nucleotides are TGTGCCAGCAGCAACGAACAGTACCATCAGCCCCAGCATTTT. This encodes CASSNEQYHQPQHF.

This clone was detected only once. The chain joins TRBV5-1 to TRBJ2-3; TRBD2 agrees at 7 bases. The CDR3 is 15 amino acids. Germline assignment: CDR1 SGHRS and CDR2 YFSETQ. V shed 5 bases and J 2 bases; nucleotides not matched to a gene: 8. The CDR3 coding sequence is TGCGCCAGCAGGTACCGGGGGGACCACACAGATACGCAGTATTTT. Translation: CASRYRGDHTDTQYF.

J is TRBJ2-7 and V is TRBV7-9; 7 positions agree with TRBD2. Germline V gene lookup returns CDR1 SEHNR and CDR2 FQNEAQ (reference sequence). The CDR3 has 13 amino acids. Unmatched junction bases numbered 9, after V lost 8 bases and J lost 5 bases. As DNA, the CDR3 is TGTGCCAGCGCCCGGGAGGTGTTAGACGAGCAGTACTTC. It translates to CASAREVLDEQYF.

The chain joins TRBV12-5 to TRBJ1-1; TRBD1 might be the D (6 bases). The ends were cut back, 9 bases at V and 3 bases at J, with 20 bases in the middle. The CDR3 is made up of 15 amino acids. Germline CDR1 LGHNT, CDR2 FRNRAP. CDR3 bases: TGTGCTAGCGGAAATACACAGGGATTGCACACTGAAGCTTTCTTT. The encoded protein is CASGNTQGLHTEAFF.

The J gene is TRBJ1-5, the V gene TRBV28, with 10 nucleotides matching TRBD1. This CDR3 has 15 amino acids. Trimming cost V 6 bases and J 2 bases; bases outside gene matches: 4. Germline assignment: CDR1 MDHEN and CDR2 SYDVKM. This CDR3 is CASRTGGVGNQPQHF. Written as DNA, the CDR3 is TGTGCCAGCAGGACAGGGGGCGTCGGCAATCAGCCCCAGCATTTT.